The 20 T cell receptor beta chains below come from one sample, sequenced in a study of cytomegalovirus exposure and HLA in healthy donors. PCR involved 60 Vbeta and 13 Jbeta primers. Libraries were prepared by immunoSEQ multiplex PCR; TCRdb keeps only in-frame clonotypes and omits some of them. The sample contains roughly 160,000 clones, about four fifths of which appear only once. Sequenced material: PBMCs. The receptors were gathered from a woman aged 30 to 39 in good health and CMV-seropositive.

The V call is TRBV6-4, the J call TRBJ1-2; unclear D gene. Trimming cost V 2 bases and J 6 bases, with 19 bases left between them. The CDR3 covers 16 residues. Germline CDR1 MRHNA, CDR2 SNTAGT. Here the CDR3 reads CASSDGVAEEVNGYTF. CDR3 DNA sequence: TGTGCCAGCAGTGACGGGGTTGCGGAGGAGGTCAATGGCTACACCTTC.

The chain employs TRBV7-9 and TRBJ2-5, with 8 bases fitting TRBD1. Germline trimming cut 5 bases from V and 4 bases from J; bases unmatched to any gene: 6. The CDR3 has 14 residues. CDR1 SEHNR and CDR2 FQNEAQ come from the germline V gene (reference sequence). CDR3: CASSERTGLETQYF. CDR3 sequence (DNA): TGTGCCAGCAGCGAAAGGACAGGGTTAGAGACCCAGTACTTC.

The J gene is TRBJ1-1, the V gene TRBV9; D perhaps matches TRBD1 (6 bases). The V gene lost 1 base and the J gene lost 3 bases, with 7 bases spanning the gap. This CDR3 is 13 amino acids long. The V gene's germline CDR1 is SGDLS and CDR2 YYNGEE. CDR3 protein: CASSVSGDTEAFF. CDR3 bases: TGTGCCAGCAGCGTATCAGGGGACACTGAAGCTTTCTTT.

This clone was observed a handful of times. CDR3 coding DNA: TGTGCCAGCAGTAAGGGACTAGCGTGGGATACGCAGTATTTT. Translating gives CASSKGLAWDTQYF. The chain recombines TRBV6-5 with TRBJ2-3; TRBD2 agrees at 10 bases. This CDR3 contains 14 residues. Germline assignment: CDR1 MNHEY and CDR2 SVGAGI. With 5 bases clipped from V and 6 bases from J, the junction kept 5 bases outside the gene matches.

On this clone itself: Other nucleotide sequences from this sample produce the same CDR3. This sequence joins TRBV25-1 and TRBJ2-3, with 16 bases identical to TRBD2. Unmatched junction bases numbered 6, after V lost 3 bases and J lost 6 bases. Germline lookup yields CDR1 MGHDK and CDR2 SYGVNS. The CDR3 is 17 amino acids. For the CDR3, the DNA is TGTGCCAGCAGTGACGGGACTAGCGGGGGGGCCGGGGATACGCAGTATTTT. This codes for CASSDGTSGGAGDTQYF.

The chain links TRBV7-7 to TRBJ2-7, with D possibly matching TRBD1 (6 bases). The germline CDR1 and CDR2 sequences are SSHAT and FNYEAQ (reference sequence). V was trimmed by 5 bases and J by 3 bases, leaving 11 bases between them. This CDR3 has 13 residues. The CDR3 nucleotides are TGTGCCAGCAGCCTCGACAGGAACTACGAGCAGTACTTC. Its protein is CASSLDRNYEQYF.

This clone came up a few times. This same CDR3 is encoded by further DNA sequences in the sample. The chain has TRBV4-1 and TRBJ2-7; 12 positions match TRBD1. The CDR3 length is 15 residues. The V and J ends lost 1 base and 6 bases, in that order; junction bases with no gene match: 4. Germline-derived CDR1 and CDR2 are MGHRA and YSYEKL. CDR3 residues: CASSQVGTGGVEQYF. The CDR3 region has the DNA TGCGCCAGCAGCCAAGTTGGGACAGGGGGCGTCGAGCAGTACTTC.

This clone was picked up a small number of times. The chain uses TRBV7-9 and TRBJ2-1, with TRBD1 matching over 7 bases. V trimming: 5 bases; J trimming: 5 bases; junction bases outside the gene matches: 6. The CDR3 spans 14 residues. Germline CDR1 reads SEHNR; CDR2 reads FQNEAQ (reference sequence). The CDR3 nucleotides are TGTGCCAGCAGCGAATGGGACAGAAACAATGAGCAGTTCTTC. This gives the protein CASSEWDRNNEQFF.

The V call is TRBV2, the J call TRBJ1-4; 7 nucleotides agree with TRBD1. Per the germline V gene, CDR1 is SNHLY and CDR2 is FYNNEI. There are 13 residues in the CDR3. V shed 6 bases and J 4 bases; nucleotides not matched to a gene: 2. Written as DNA, the CDR3 is TGTGCCAGCAGGAGGGGGCTTAATGAAAAACTGTTTTTT. Translation gives CASRRGLNEKLFF.

The chain couples TRBV2 to TRBJ2-3; 7 nucleotides align to TRBD2. V lost 0 bases, J lost 1 base, and 1 base stayed unmatched. Per the germline V gene, CDR1 is SNHLY and CDR2 is FYNNEI. The CDR3 is made up of 15 amino acids. The chain's CDR3 is CASSEASGRTDTQYF. In DNA form, the CDR3 reads TGTGCCAGCAGTGAAGCTAGCGGGCGCACAGATACGCAGTATTTT.

V usage is TRBV7-9 and J usage is TRBJ2-5, with TRBD2 identical over 7 bases. V lost 5 bases to trimming and J lost 5 bases; unmatched junction nucleotides: 8. This CDR3 is 14 amino acids long. Germline values: CDR1 SEHNR, CDR2 FQNEAQ (reference sequence). The CDR3, as DNA: TGTGCCAGCAGCGGCAGCGGGGCTGGGGAGACCCAGTACTTC. Amino acids: CASSGSGAGETQYF.

The chain carries TRBV10-3 and TRBJ1-5; D possibly corresponds to TRBD1 (6 bases). The CDR3 has 15 residues. Trimming removed 3 bases at V and 4 bases at J, with 13 bases between. Germline V lookup: CDR1 ENHRY, CDR2 SYGVKD. This CDR3 reads CAISDRWDINQPQHF. The CDR3 nucleotides read TGTGCCATCAGTGATAGGTGGGACATTAATCAGCCCCAGCATTTT.

The chain links TRBV5-1 to TRBJ2-1; D is possibly TRBD1 (5 bases). This CDR3 is 15 amino acids long. Trimming cost V 4 bases and J 6 bases, with 17 bases left between them. Germline CDR1 SGHRS, CDR2 YFSETQ. The CDR3 sequence: CASSPLAGLGNEQFF. The CDR3 DNA reads as TGCGCCAGCAGCCCATTGGCAGGGTTGGGCAATGAGCAGTTCTTC.

J is TRBJ1-5 and V is TRBV18; D unclear. CDR3 length equals 12 residues. Germline CDR1 is KGHSH and CDR2 is LQKENI. V lost 6 bases and J lost 8, with 11 bases in between. The DNA of the CDR3 is TGTGCCAGCTCCCGAGGCGACGAGCCCCAGCATTTT. It encodes CASSRGDEPQHF. The full variable domain, completed using reference TRBV18 and TRBJ1-5, is NAGVMQNPRHLVRRRGQEARLRCSPMKGHSHVYWYRQLPEEGLKFMVYLQKENIIDESGMPKERFSAEFPKEGPSILRIQQVVRGDSAAYFCASSRGDEPQHFGDGTRLSIL.

This clone showed up just once. This CDR3 is CASSRDSNSPLHF. The CDR3 DNA reads as TGCGCCAGCAGCAGGGACAGCAATTCACCCCTCCACTTT. The rearrangement links TRBV5-1 to TRBJ1-6; 7 bases fit TRBD1. CDR1 and CDR2 (germline): SGHRS, YFSETQ. The CDR3 extends over 13 amino acids. V was clipped by 4 bases and J by 7 bases; unmatched bases: 2.

The gene calls are TRBV5-1 and TRBJ2-2; tentatively, D is TRBD2 (5 bases). Germline loops: CDR1 SGHRS, CDR2 YFSETQ. The germline V and J ends were trimmed by 1 base and 0 bases, with 10 bases remaining between them. The CDR3 consists of 16 residues. CDR3 sequence reads: CASSLRRGSNTGELFF. The CDR3 bases are TGCGCCAGCAGCTTGCGTCGCGGGTCGAACACCGGGGAGCTGTTTTTT.

The chain combines TRBV10-3 with TRBJ1-2, with D perhaps TRBD1 (5 bases). V was cut by 6 bases and J by 6 bases, with 17 bases left in between. The CDR3 is 14 amino acids. The V gene's germline CDR1 is ENHRY and CDR2 SYGVKD. The CDR3 DNA follows: TGTGCCATCAGCCAGGGTACCCGGATCGATGGCTACACCTTC. Translating gives CAISQGTRIDGYTF.

The chain links TRBV7-6 to TRBJ1-6; perhaps TRBD1 as D (5 bases). The CDR3 consists of 15 residues. Trimming stripped 1 base from V and 10 bases from J, with 14 bases between. The germline gives CDR1 SGHVS, CDR2 FNYEAQ. CDR3 region: CASSLGTGGGSPLHF. For the CDR3, the DNA is TGTGCCAGCAGCTTAGGAACAGGCGGAGGGTCACCCCTCCACTTT.

The chain links TRBV19 to TRBJ1-6; D is possibly TRBD1 (6 bases). Between the trimmed V and J ends, which lost 9 bases and 7 bases, there was a span of 16 bases. Per germline, CDR1 LNHDA and CDR2 SQIVND (reference sequence). The length of the CDR3 is 14 residues. CDR3 sequence (DNA): TGTGCCAGCTCCCGACAGGCCACGAATTCACCCCTCCACTTT. This encodes CASSRQATNSPLHF.

V and J are TRBV2 and TRBJ2-1; 9 positions match TRBD2. The CDR3 has 17 residues. Germline V gene data show CDR1 as SNHLY and CDR2 as FYNNEI. The junction had 16 bases not matched to a gene; V was cut back by 5 bases and J by 8 bases. CDR3 sequence reads: CASSSLGAGGLWDEQFF. In DNA, the CDR3 is TGTGCCAGCAGTTCGCTGGGAGCGGGGGGCCTCTGGGATGAGCAGTTCTTC.